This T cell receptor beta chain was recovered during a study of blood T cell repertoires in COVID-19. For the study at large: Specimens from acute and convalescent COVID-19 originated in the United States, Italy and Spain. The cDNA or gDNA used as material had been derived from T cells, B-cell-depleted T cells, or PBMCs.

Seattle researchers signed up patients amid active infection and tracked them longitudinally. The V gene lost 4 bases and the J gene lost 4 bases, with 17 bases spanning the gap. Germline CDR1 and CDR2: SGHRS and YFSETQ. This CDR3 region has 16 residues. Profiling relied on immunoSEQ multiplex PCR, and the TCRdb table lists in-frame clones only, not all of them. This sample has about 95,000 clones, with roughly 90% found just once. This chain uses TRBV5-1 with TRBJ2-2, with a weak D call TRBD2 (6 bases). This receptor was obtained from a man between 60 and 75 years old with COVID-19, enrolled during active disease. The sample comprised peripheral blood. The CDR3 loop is CASSPIVGEATGELFF. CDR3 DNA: TGCGCCAGCAGCCCCATCGTAGGGGAGGCCACCGGGGAGCTGTTTTTT.